The 24 T cell receptor beta chains given below trace back to one sample, sequenced in a study of T cells in Graves' hyperthyroidism and ophthalmopathy (dated by TCRdb to 2018 to 2020). The library was generated by multiplex PCR. TCRdb lists the instrument as Illumina HiSeq 2000. TCR beta CDR3 regions were amplified from RNA transcripts. A first-round RT-PCR of the TCR CDR3 used the HTBI primer set with the Qiagen OneStep RT-PCR kit. TCRdb trimmed public reads at Q25 via fastp, called clones via MiXCR and kept in-frame beta chains. All rows with the same CDR3 protein become a single entry with the most common DNA and genes. This sample has 700,000 or so distinct CDR3 sequences in its table, and less than 20% of those were observed once. Roughly 8% of the sample is held by the ten biggest clonotypes. Material for sequencing was blood. The receptors shown here come from a man between 18 and 29 years old with Graves' hyperthyroidism.

The chain joins TRBV28 to TRBJ2-2; maybe TRBD2 (6 bases). Germline values: CDR1 MDHEN, CDR2 SYDVKM. There are 16 residues in the CDR3. Deletions cut 3 bases from V and 1 base from J, with 12 bases between. The CDR3 sequence is CASSFGSGRNTGELFF. The CDR3 DNA reads TGTGCCAGCAGTTTCGGATCCGGGAGGAACACCGGGGAGCTGTTTTTT.

This clonotype was seen repeatedly, ten times or more. The J gene is TRBJ2-1, the V gene TRBV11-3; TRBD2 might be the D (6 bases). V lost 5 bases and J 4 bases, leaving 24 bases between the germline ends. CDR3 length: 18 amino acids. Germline V CDR1 and CDR2: SGHNT, YENEEA. The CDR3 bases are TGTGCCAGCAGCCCTAGGGGAGCATCGGGACTGCGATACAATGAGCAGTTCTTC. It encodes CASSPRGASGLRYNEQFF.

The J gene is TRBJ2-1, the V gene TRBV5-5; 13 positions agree with TRBD2. After removal of 3 bases from V and 7 bases from J, the junction contained 10 bases not matched to a gene. Germline CDR1 SGHKS, CDR2 YYEKEE (reference sequence). CDR3 size: 17 residues. CDR3 DNA: TGTGCCAGCAGCTCGTTTACTAGCGGGAGGGCCGCGAATGAGCAGTTCTTC. Protein: CASSSFTSGRAANEQFF.

V gene TRBV5-1 combines with J gene TRBJ1-5, with TRBD1 as a possible D gene (5 bases). The germline V gene has CDR1 SGHRS and CDR2 YFSETQ. CDR3 length: 15 residues. Trimming removed 0 bases at V and 6 bases at J, with 13 bases between. CDR3: CASSLESREGQPQHF. CDR3 nucleotide sequence: TGCGCCAGCAGCTTGGAGAGCAGGGAGGGTCAGCCCCAGCATTTT.

This clonotype was counted a few times. The chain combines TRBV29-1 with TRBJ2-7, with 7 bases matching TRBD2. There are 15 residues in the CDR3. CDR1 is SQVTM and CDR2 is ANQGSEA in the germline V gene. The V segment lost 4 bases and the J segment 0 bases; nucleotides outside the gene matches: 9. The DNA for the CDR3 is TGCAGCGTTGTCTCTAGCGGTCAAAGCTCCTACGAGCAGTACTTC. Amino acid sequence: CSVVSSGQSSYEQYF.

The chain combines TRBV24-1 with TRBJ2-3; TRBD2 might be the D (6 bases). CDR1 KGHDR and CDR2 SFDVKD come from the germline V gene. There are 16 residues in the CDR3. V dropped 0 bases and J dropped 2 bases, with 11 bases sitting between them. CDR3 sequence reads: CATSDLRGIDTDTQYF. The CDR3, as DNA: TGTGCCACCAGTGATTTGCGGGGGATAGACACAGATACGCAGTATTTT.

This clonotype occurred a few times. V is TRBV20-1 and J is TRBJ2-3; no clear D gene. This CDR3 region has 12 residues. V lost 3 bases and J 10 bases, leaving 14 bases between the germline ends. The germline V gene encodes CDR1 DFQATT and CDR2 SNEGSKA (reference sequence). CDR3 DNA sequence: TGCAGTGCTAGCCCAAACGGAGTTGCGCAGTATTTT. Its translation is CSASPNGVAQYF.

There are many counts of this clonotype. V is TRBV5-1 and J is TRBJ2-1, with TRBD1 matching over 8 bases. V dropped 4 bases and J dropped 8; count of bases not matched to a gene: 8. The CDR3 sequence is 14 residues long. Germline V gene sequence: CDR1 SGHRS, CDR2 YFSETQ. The DNA for the CDR3 is TGCGCCAGCAGCACTAGGACAGGGTTGGATGAGCAGTTCTTC. It is translated as CASSTRTGLDEQFF.

This clonotype showed up many times. CDR3 nucleotide sequence: TGTGCCAGCAGTTGGGGGACAGGGCTGAACACTGAAGCTTTCTTT. Translation gives CASSWGTGLNTEAFF. The chain has TRBV27 and TRBJ1-1; 9 nucleotides line up with TRBD1. From germline, CDR1 is MNHEY and CDR2 SMNVEV (reference sequence). CDR3 length: 15 amino acids. The J segment lost 0 bases and the V segment lost 4 bases, leaving 3 bases of the junction unmatched.

This clonotype was counted only a few times. J is TRBJ2-1 and V is TRBV10-3; D remains unclear. Germline CDR1 reads ENHRY; CDR2 reads SYGVKD. Trimming pared 2 bases from V and 8 bases from J, leaving 4 bases between. There are 11 residues in the CDR3. This CDR3 reads CAISEVDEQFF. The CDR3 bases are TGTGCCATCAGTGAGGTGGATGAGCAGTTCTTC.

The chain has TRBV20-1 and TRBJ2-5; 8 bases match TRBD2. CDR1 and CDR2 (germline): DFQATT, SNEGSKA (reference sequence). V lost 6 bases, J lost 2 bases, and 11 bases stayed unmatched. The CDR3 has 15 amino acids. CDR3 in amino acids: CSATPSGCRQETQYF. The DNA for the CDR3 is TGCAGTGCAACTCCTAGCGGGTGCCGGCAAGAGACCCAGTACTTC.

This clonotype was seen many times. V and J are TRBV28 and TRBJ2-2; D possibly corresponds to TRBD2 (6 bases). CDR1 is MDHEN, CDR2 SYDVKM, per germline. There are 19 residues in the CDR3. V was cut by 5 bases and J by 6 bases, with 28 bases left in between. DNA for the CDR3: TGTGCCAGCAGTCCCCTGAGCCGACTAGTGAGTGTGCCAGCCGGGGAGCTGTTTTTT. It encodes CASSPLSRLVSVPAGELFF.

This clonotype was found a few times. V is TRBV18 and J is TRBJ2-5, with 7 bases that match TRBD1. V trimming: 3 bases; J trimming: 0 bases; junction bases outside the gene matches: 10. Germline V lookup: CDR1 KGHSH, CDR2 LQKENI. This CDR3 spans 17 amino acids. This chain's CDR3 is CASSPTPTTGYQETQYF. The CDR3, as DNA: TGTGCCAGCTCACCCACCCCTACGACAGGGTACCAAGAGACCCAGTACTTC.

This clonotype has only a few counts. This chain connects TRBV7-9 to TRBJ2-2, with 9 bases matching TRBD2. V shed 3 bases, J shed 6 bases, and the junction held 8 bases outside the gene matches. This CDR3 is 16 amino acids long. Germline CDR1 is SEHNR and CDR2 is FQNEAQ (reference sequence). The CDR3 loop reads CASSLREGPWSGELFF. DNA for the CDR3: TGTGCCAGCAGCTTGCGGGAGGGCCCCTGGTCCGGGGAGCTGTTTTTT.

This clonotype occurred many times. J is TRBJ1-2 and V is TRBV18, with D possibly being TRBD1 (5 bases). The CDR3 has 14 amino acids. Germline V gene data show CDR1 as KGHSH and CDR2 as LQKENI. V was pared by 5 bases and J by 1 base, with 11 bases between. The CDR3 nucleotides are TGTGCCAGCTCAGCCCGGGACGGTAACTATGGCTACACCTTC. Translation gives CASSARDGNYGYTF.

This clonotype was seen at least ten times. The chain uses TRBV7-3 and TRBJ2-3, with D possibly matching TRBD2 (5 bases). Germline V gene lookup returns CDR1 SGHTA and CDR2 FQGTGA. V gave up 0 bases and J gave up 1 base, with 11 bases separating them. CDR3 size: 16 residues. The CDR3 coding sequence is TGTGCCAGCAGCTTAACTGGCGGGCTAGGCACAGATACGCAGTATTTT. As protein: CASSLTGGLGTDTQYF.

V and J are TRBV28 and TRBJ2-7; D is possibly TRBD1 or TRBD2 (5 bases each). This CDR3 has 17 amino acids. Between the trimmed V and J ends, which lost 4 bases and 3 bases, there was a span of 22 bases. Germline V gene sequence: CDR1 MDHEN, CDR2 SYDVKM. The CDR3 region is CASSYPFVGERHYEQYF. The CDR3 DNA follows: TGTGCCAGCAGTTATCCTTTTGTGGGGGAGCGCCACTACGAGCAGTACTTC.

The CDR3 is CSARNSLGYGYTF. CDR3 DNA: TGCAGTGCTAGGAACAGCCTGGGCTATGGCTACACCTTC. The J gene is TRBJ1-2, the V gene TRBV20-1; D call uncertain. This CDR3 spans 13 amino acids. Per germline, CDR1 DFQATT and CDR2 SNEGSKA (reference sequence). Deletions cut 3 bases from V and 4 bases from J, with 12 bases between.

This clonotype appeared many times. The chain recombines TRBV12-3 or TRBV12-4 with TRBJ2-1, with 9 bases lining up with TRBD1. Trimming took 5 bases from V and 9 from J; bases not matched to a gene: 8. The CDR3 runs 14 residues. This CDR3 reads CASSNRDRDREQFF. CDR3 sequence (DNA): TGTGCCAGCAGTAACCGGGACAGGGACCGTGAGCAGTTCTTC.

Details on this clonotype: With a much larger clone just one base away, this may be a read error. The chain carries TRBV27 and TRBJ1-2; weak D call: TRBD1 (6 bases). V was cut by 6 bases and J by 5 bases, with 16 bases left in between. The germline gives CDR1 MNHEY, CDR2 SMNVEV (reference sequence). The CDR3 consists of 14 residues. Written as DNA, the CDR3 is TGTGCCAGCAGCCTGCGGACAGCGGGTTATGGCTACACCTTC. Amino acids: CASSLRTAGYGYTF.

The V and J genes are TRBV27 and TRBJ1-6; the D is unclear. CDR1 and CDR2 (germline): MNHEY, SMNVEV (reference sequence). The germline V and J ends were trimmed by 2 bases and 7 bases, with 9 bases remaining between them. The CDR3 loop spans 14 amino acids. As DNA, the CDR3 is TGTGCCAGCAGTTTACGCGGTCTGAATTCACCCCTCCACTTT. It specifies CASSLRGLNSPLHF.

The rearrangement uses TRBV10-3 and TRBJ2-6, with TRBD1 matching over 11 bases. The CDR3 extends over 17 amino acids. Trimming removed 6 bases from V and 0 bases from J; junction bases left unmatched: 4. Germline V gene lookup returns CDR1 ENHRY and CDR2 SYGVKD. The CDR3 protein is CAISGTGGSSGANVLTF. CDR3 coding DNA: TGTGCCATCAGCGGGACAGGGGGGAGCTCTGGGGCCAACGTCCTGACTTTC.

The chain has TRBV20-1 and TRBJ2-2; TRBD1 agrees at 9 bases. The CDR3 sequence is 16 residues long. Trimming removed 1 base from V and 1 base from J; junction bases left unmatched: 4. Germline CDR1 is DFQATT and CDR2 is SNEGSKA (reference sequence). CDR3 bases: TGCAGTGCTAGAGGGACAGGGGCAATGAACACCGGGGAGCTGTTTTTT. Amino acid sequence: CSARGTGAMNTGELFF.

Turning to this clonotype: A much larger clone differs by one base, so this may be a read error. The final CDR3 position lacks the conserved phenylalanine or tryptophan, pointing to a likely read error. The rearrangement joins TRBV7-2 to TRBJ2-1; perhaps TRBD2 as D (6 bases). The V and J ends lost 5 bases and 1 base respectively, with 18 bases between them. The CDR3 sequence is 17 residues long. Germline V lookup: CDR1 SGHTA, CDR2 FQGNSA. CDR3 sequence reads: CASSQSRGTASYNEQFS. As DNA, the CDR3 is TGTGCCAGCAGCCAATCCCGCGGGACCGCTTCCTACAATGAGCAGTTCTCC.